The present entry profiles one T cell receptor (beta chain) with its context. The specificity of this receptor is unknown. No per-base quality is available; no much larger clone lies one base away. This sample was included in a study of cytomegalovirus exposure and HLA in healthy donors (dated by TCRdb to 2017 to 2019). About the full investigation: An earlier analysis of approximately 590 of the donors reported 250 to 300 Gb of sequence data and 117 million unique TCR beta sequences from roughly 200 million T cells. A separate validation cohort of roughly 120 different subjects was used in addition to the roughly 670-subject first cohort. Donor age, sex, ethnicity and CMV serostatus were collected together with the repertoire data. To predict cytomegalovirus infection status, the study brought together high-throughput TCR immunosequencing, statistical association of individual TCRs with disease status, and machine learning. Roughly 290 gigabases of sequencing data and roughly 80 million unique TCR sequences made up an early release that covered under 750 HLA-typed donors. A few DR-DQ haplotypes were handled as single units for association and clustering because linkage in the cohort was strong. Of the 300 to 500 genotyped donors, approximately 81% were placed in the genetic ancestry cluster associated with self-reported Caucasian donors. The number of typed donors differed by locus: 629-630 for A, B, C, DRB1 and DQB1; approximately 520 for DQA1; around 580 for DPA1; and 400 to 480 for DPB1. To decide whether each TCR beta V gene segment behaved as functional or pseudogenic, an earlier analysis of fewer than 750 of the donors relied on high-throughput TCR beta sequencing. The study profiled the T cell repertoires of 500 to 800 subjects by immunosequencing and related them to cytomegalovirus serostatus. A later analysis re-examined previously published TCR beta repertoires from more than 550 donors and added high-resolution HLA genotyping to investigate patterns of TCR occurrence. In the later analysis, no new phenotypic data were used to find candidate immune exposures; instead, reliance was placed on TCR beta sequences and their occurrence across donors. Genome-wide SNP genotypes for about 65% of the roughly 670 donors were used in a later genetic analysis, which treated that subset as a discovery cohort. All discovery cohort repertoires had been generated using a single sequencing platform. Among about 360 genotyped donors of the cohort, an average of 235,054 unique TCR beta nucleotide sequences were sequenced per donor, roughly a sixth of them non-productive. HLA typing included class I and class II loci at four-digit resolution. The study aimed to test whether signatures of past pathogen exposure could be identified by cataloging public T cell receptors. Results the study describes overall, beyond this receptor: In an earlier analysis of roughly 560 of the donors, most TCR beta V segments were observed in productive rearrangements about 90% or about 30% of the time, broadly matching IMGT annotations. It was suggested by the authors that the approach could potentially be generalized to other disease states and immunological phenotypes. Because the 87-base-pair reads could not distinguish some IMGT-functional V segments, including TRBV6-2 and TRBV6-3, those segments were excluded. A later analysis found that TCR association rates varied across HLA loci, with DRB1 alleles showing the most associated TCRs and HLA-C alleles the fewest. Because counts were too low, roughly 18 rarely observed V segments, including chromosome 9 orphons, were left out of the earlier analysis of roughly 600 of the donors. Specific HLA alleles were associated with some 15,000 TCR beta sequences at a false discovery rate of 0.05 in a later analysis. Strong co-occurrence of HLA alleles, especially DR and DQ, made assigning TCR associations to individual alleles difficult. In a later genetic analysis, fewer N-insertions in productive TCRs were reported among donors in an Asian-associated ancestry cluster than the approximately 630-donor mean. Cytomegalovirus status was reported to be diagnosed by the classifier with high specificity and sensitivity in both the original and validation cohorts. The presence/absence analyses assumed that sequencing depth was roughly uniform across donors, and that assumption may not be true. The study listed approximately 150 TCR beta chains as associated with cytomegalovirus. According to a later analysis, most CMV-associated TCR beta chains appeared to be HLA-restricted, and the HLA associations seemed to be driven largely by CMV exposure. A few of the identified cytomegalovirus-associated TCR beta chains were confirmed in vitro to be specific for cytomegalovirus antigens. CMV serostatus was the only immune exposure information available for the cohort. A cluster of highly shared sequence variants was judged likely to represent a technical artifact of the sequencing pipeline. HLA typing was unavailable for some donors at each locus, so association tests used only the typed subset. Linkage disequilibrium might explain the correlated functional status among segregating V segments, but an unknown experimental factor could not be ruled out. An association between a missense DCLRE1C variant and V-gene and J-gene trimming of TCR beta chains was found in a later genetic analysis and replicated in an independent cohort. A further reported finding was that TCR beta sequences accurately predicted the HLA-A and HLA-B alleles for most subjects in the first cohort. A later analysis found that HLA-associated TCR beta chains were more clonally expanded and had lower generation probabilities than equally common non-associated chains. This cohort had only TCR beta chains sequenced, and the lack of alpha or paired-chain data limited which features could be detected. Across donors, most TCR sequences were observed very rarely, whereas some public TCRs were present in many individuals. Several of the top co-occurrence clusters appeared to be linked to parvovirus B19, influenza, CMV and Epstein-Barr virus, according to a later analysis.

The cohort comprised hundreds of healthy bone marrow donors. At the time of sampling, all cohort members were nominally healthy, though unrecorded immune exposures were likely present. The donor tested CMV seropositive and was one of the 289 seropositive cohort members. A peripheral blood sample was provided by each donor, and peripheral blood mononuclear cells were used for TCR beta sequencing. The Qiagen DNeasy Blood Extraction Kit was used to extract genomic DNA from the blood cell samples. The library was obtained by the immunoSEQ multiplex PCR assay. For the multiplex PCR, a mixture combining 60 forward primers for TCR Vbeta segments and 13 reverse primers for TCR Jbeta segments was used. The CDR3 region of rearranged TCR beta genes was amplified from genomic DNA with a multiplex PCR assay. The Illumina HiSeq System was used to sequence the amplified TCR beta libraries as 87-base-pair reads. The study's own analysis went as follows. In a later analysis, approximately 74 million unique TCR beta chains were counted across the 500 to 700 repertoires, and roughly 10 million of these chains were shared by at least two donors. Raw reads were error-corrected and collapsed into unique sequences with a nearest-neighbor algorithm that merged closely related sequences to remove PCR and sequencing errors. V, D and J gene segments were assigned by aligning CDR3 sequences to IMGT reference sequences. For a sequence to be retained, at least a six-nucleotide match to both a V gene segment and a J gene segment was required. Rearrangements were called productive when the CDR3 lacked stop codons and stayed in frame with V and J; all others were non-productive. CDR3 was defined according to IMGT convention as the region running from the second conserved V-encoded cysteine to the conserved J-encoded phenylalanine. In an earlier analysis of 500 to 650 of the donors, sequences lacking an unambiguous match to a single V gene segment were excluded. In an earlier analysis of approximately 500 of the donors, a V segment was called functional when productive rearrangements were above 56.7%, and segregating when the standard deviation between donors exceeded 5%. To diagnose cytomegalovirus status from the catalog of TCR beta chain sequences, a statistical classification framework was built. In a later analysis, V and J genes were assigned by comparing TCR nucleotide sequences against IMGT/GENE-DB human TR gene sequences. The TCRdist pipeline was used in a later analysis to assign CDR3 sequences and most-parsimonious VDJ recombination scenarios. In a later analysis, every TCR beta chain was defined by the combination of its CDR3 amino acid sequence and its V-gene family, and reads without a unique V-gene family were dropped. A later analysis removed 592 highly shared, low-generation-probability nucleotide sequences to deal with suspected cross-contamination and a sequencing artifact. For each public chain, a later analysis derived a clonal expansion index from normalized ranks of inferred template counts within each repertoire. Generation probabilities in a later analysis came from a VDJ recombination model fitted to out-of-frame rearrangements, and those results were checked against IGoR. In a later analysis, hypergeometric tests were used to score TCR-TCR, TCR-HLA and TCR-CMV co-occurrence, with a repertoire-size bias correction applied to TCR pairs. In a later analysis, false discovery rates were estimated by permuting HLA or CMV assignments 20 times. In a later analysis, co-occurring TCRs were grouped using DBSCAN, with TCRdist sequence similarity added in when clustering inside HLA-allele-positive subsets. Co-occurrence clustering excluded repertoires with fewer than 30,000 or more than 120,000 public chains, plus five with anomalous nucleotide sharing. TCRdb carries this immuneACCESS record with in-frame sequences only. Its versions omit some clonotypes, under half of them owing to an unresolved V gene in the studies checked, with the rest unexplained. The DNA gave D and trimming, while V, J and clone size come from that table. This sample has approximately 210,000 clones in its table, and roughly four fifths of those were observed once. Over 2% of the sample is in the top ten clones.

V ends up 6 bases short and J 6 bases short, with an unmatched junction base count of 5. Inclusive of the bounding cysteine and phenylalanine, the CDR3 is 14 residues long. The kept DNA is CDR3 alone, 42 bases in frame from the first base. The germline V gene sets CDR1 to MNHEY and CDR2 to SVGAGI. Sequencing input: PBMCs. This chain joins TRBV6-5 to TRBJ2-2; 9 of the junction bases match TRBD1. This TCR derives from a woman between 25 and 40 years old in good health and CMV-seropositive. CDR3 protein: CASSRGQGAGELFF. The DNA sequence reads TGTGCCAGCAGCAGGGGACAGGGCGCCGGGGAGCTGTTTTTT.